This is a list of T cell receptor beta chains from one sample in a study of blood T cell repertoires in COVID-19. Sequencing used immunoSEQ multiplex PCR; TCRdb keeps in-frame clones, though not all of them. Seen here are 190,000 or so clones, 90% observed once, and the top ten hold approximately 0.64%. Input material: peripheral blood. Receptor source: a man aged 50 to 59 with acute or convalescent COVID-19. Each CDR3 is given with its conserved first and last residue. D genes are given only for firm matches. Clone size, where shown, is once, few, many, or a class for clones that have expanded.

v_call: TRBV27; j_call: TRBJ2-7; d_call: NA; cdr3_length: 13; clone_size: NA; cdr3_aa: CASSPGESYEQYF; cdr3_nt: TGTGCCAGCTCCCCCGGGGAATCCTACGAGCAGTACTTC
v_call: TRBV28; j_call: TRBJ1-5; d_call: TRBD1; cdr3_length: 14; clone_size: NA; cdr3_aa: CASSWDRGNQPQHF; cdr3_nt: TGTGCCAGCAGCTGGGACAGGGGAAATCAGCCCCAGCATTTT
v_call: TRBV6-1; j_call: TRBJ2-5; d_call: TRBD1; cdr3_length: 16; clone_size: few; cdr3_aa: CASSGAGTGGGETQYF; cdr3_nt: TGTGCCAGCAGTGGCGCCGGGACAGGGGGCGGTGAGACCCAGTACTTC
v_call: TRBV29-1; j_call: TRBJ2-1; d_call: TRBD1; cdr3_length: 16; clone_size: NA; cdr3_aa: CSVGDPGQGPYNEQFF; cdr3_nt: TGCAGCGTTGGGGATCCGGGACAGGGGCCGTACAATGAGCAGTTCTTC
v_call: TRBV19; j_call: TRBJ1-1; d_call: TRBD1; cdr3_length: 13; clone_size: NA; cdr3_aa: CASSTGVDTEAFF; cdr3_nt: TGTGCCAGTAGCACAGGGGTGGACACTGAAGCTTTCTTT
v_call: TRBV5-1; j_call: TRBJ2-7; d_call: TRBD2; cdr3_length: 16; clone_size: once; cdr3_aa: CASSPTSGGRGYEQYF; cdr3_nt: TGCGCCAGCAGCCCTACCTCGGGAGGGAGAGGCTACGAGCAGTACTTC
v_call: TRBV29-1; j_call: TRBJ2-3; d_call: TRBD2; cdr3_length: 13; clone_size: once; cdr3_aa: CSVVLAGADTQYF; cdr3_nt: TGCAGCGTAGTCCTAGCGGGAGCTGATACGCAGTATTTT
v_call: TRBV3-1/TRBV3-2; j_call: TRBJ1-2; d_call: NA; cdr3_length: 12; clone_size: NA; cdr3_aa: CASSQASYGYTF; cdr3_nt: TGTGCCAGCAGCCAAGCTTCTTATGGCTACACCTTC
v_call: TRBV19; j_call: TRBJ1-4; d_call: TRBD1; cdr3_length: 14; clone_size: NA; cdr3_aa: CASSMGQGSEKLFF; cdr3_nt: TGTGCCAGTAGTATGGGACAGGGGTCTGAAAAACTGTTTTTT
v_call: TRBV9; j_call: TRBJ2-3; d_call: NA; cdr3_length: 14; clone_size: once; cdr3_aa: CASSWTEFTDTQYF; cdr3_nt: TGTGCCAGCAGCTGGACAGAGTTCACAGATACGCAGTATTTT